This TCR beta chain was recovered during a study of shared T cell receptors in the human thymus. The repertoire was sequenced with immunoSEQ multiplex PCR; TCRdb's copy has only in-frame clones and lacks some. The profile shows hundreds of thousands of clones, 85% to 90% of them singletons. V was shortened by 5 bases and J by 1 base, with 12 bases between the two germline ends. Germline assignment: CDR1 GTSNPN and CDR2 SVGIG (reference sequence). The CDR3 has 14 amino acids. The same specimen was also included in a second study, on human thymus T cells.

V gene TRBV30 combines with J gene TRBJ2-1; D is ambiguous. Sequencing was performed on thymocytes. The receptor's source is a boy in the first two years of life with a congenital heart defect. The CDR3 protein is CAWVVVPSYNEQFF. The CDR3 DNA is TGTGCCTGGGTCGTAGTTCCGTCCTACAATGAGCAGTTCTTC.